The 31 T cell receptor beta chains below all came from one sample that was sequenced in a study of control samples from healthy donors and cancer patients. Assay used: immunoSEQ multiplex PCR; TCRdb lists only in-frame clones, some missing. The sample lists more than 95,000 clones, around 91% seen once, with about 1% in the top ten. Material for sequencing was PBMCs. Source of these receptors: a woman aged 45-65 years with colorectal cancer.

This chain joins TRBV29-1 and TRBJ1-2; the D gene is possibly TRBD1 (5 bases). V gave up 7 bases and J gave up 2 bases, with 8 bases separating them. This CDR3 has 11 amino acids. Germline V gene data show CDR1 as SQVTM and CDR2 as ANQGSEA. CDR3 nucleotides: TGCAGCGCGCGGGGGAACTATGGCTACACCTTC. Amino acid sequence: CSARGNYGYTF.

As concerns this clone: Other DNA variants within this sample encode the same CDR3. The chain carries TRBV3-1 (or the pseudogene TRBV3-2) and TRBJ2-7; 11 bases are shared with TRBD1. The V and J ends lost 3 bases and 2 bases, in that order; junction bases with no gene match: 3. CDR3 length: 15 residues. Germline CDR1 is LGHDT and CDR2 is YNNKEL (reference sequence). In DNA, the CDR3 is TGTGCCAGCAGCCACCCGGGACAGGGGGCCTACGAGCAGTACTTC. Translating it yields CASSHPGQGAYEQYF.

This rearrangement joins TRBV5-1 to TRBJ2-1; D is unresolved. Trimming removed 4 bases from V and 3 bases from J, with 14 bases in between. The CDR3 covers 15 residues. The germline CDR1 and CDR2 sequences are SGHRS and YFSETQ. The CDR3 here is CASSPVVADYNEQFF. The CDR3 DNA follows: TGCGCCAGCAGCCCGGTGGTTGCGGACTACAATGAGCAGTTCTTC.

V usage is TRBV28 and J usage is TRBJ1-4; D possibly corresponds to TRBD1 (6 bases). The V end lost 6 bases, the J end lost 5 bases, and 19 bases lay between the germline ends. Germline V gene data show CDR1 as MDHEN and CDR2 as SYDVKM. This CDR3 contains 16 residues. In DNA form, the CDR3 reads TGTGCCAGCAGCAACCCCTCGGGCAGGGGAAATGAAAAACTGTTTTTT. This translates into CASSNPSGRGNEKLFF.

The chain couples TRBV13 to TRBJ2-3, with no clear D. The CDR3 has 14 residues. V lost 0 bases, J lost 2 bases, and 6 bases lay in between. Germline loops: CDR1 PRHDT, CDR2 FYEKMQ (reference sequence). CDR3 protein: CASSLGRLTDTQYF. CDR3 sequence (DNA): TGTGCCAGCAGCTTAGGACGGCTCACAGATACGCAGTATTTT.

This clone was observed once. V is TRBV6-1 and J is TRBJ1-2, with D perhaps TRBD1 (6 bases). Trimming pared 6 bases from V and 8 bases from J, leaving 16 bases between. CDR1 is MNHNS, CDR2 SASEGT, per germline. The CDR3 has 13 amino acids. The CDR3 here is CASRADSSRGYTF. The CDR3 nucleotides read TGTGCCAGCAGAGCGGACAGTTCACGCGGCTACACCTTC.

The chain employs TRBV2 and TRBJ2-7; a possible D gene is TRBD2 (6 bases). V was pared by 5 bases and J by 7 bases, with 21 bases between. The CDR3 is made up of 15 amino acids. The germline CDR1 and CDR2 sequences are SNHLY and FYNNEI. The CDR3 region has the DNA TGTGCCAGCAGTCAAGAAGCGGGTAGCTTGAAAGAGCAGTACTTC. Translation gives CASSQEAGSLKEQYF.

CDR3 DNA: TGTGCCAGCTCACCTGCCCGACAGGGGGCCGGCGGGGAGCTGTTTTTT. Amino acids: CASSPARQGAGGELFF. The rearrangement joins TRBV18 to TRBJ2-2, with 10 bases lining up with TRBD1. V dropped 3 bases and J dropped 7; count of bases not matched to a gene: 8. CDR3 length: 16 residues. Germline V gene sequence: CDR1 KGHSH, CDR2 LQKENI. The entire variable domain, with the rest obtained from reference TRBV18 and TRBJ2-2, is as follows: NAGVMQNPRHLVRRRGQEARLRCSPMKGHSHVYWYRQLPEEGLKFMVYLQKENIIDESGMPKERFSAEFPKEGPSILRIQQVVRGDSAAYFCASSPARQGAGGELFFGEGSRLTVL.

J is TRBJ1-2 and V is TRBV5-6; D gene unclear. The CDR3 covers 13 residues. Trimming cost V 0 bases and J 13 bases, with 16 bases left between them. Germline lookup yields CDR1 SGHDT and CDR2 YYEEEE. CDR3 loop: CASSLGRLQPTTF. The CDR3 region has the DNA TGTGCCAGCAGCTTGGGCCGTCTTCAGCCCACCACCTTC.

The V and J genes are TRBV7-3 and TRBJ2-3; D gene ambiguous. Germline V gene lookup returns CDR1 SGHTA and CDR2 FQGTGA. Trimming took 5 bases from V and 6 from J, leaving 12 bases between them. CDR3 size: 13 residues. Here the CDR3 reads CASSRTGDDTQYF. The CDR3 region has the DNA TGTGCCAGCAGCCGAACGGGCGACGATACGCAGTATTTT.

V and J are TRBV5-1 and TRBJ2-5, with D possibly being TRBD2 (5 bases). CDR1 is SGHRS, CDR2 YFSETQ, per germline. Trimming took 4 bases from V and 1 from J, leaving 11 bases between them. The CDR3 loop spans 14 amino acids. The CDR3 nucleotides read TGCGCCAGCAGCCAAACTAGGAGCCAAGAGACCCAGTACTTC. Its translation is CASSQTRSQETQYF.

The chain links TRBV25-1 to TRBJ2-1, with 7 nucleotides matching TRBD1. With V trimmed by 0 bases and J by 3 bases, 8 bases remained unmatched. There are 17 residues in the CDR3. Germline values: CDR1 MGHDK, CDR2 SYGVNS. This chain's CDR3 is CASSEYRGTANYNEQFF. The DNA of the CDR3 is TGTGCCAGCAGTGAATATAGGGGGACAGCCAACTACAATGAGCAGTTCTTC.

The chain links TRBV2 to TRBJ2-2; 8 bases line up with TRBD1. This CDR3 region has 15 residues. V shed 8 bases and J 3 bases; nucleotides not matched to a gene: 8. Germline loops: CDR1 SNHLY, CDR2 FYNNEI. The CDR3 DNA reads TGTGCCAGCTTCCTGGGACAGGCTGACACCGGGGAGCTGTTTTTT. Translating it yields CASFLGQADTGELFF.

The rearrangement uses TRBV11-3 and TRBJ2-3; no definite D call. Per germline, CDR1 SGHNT and CDR2 YENEEA. V dropped 8 bases and J dropped 2 bases, with 23 bases sitting between them. The CDR3 is 17 amino acids. DNA of the CDR3: TGTGCCAGCGCGACCCCTATGGCACACCTTCACACAGATACGCAGTATTTT. Translating gives CASATPMAHLHTDTQYF.

This clone has a single count. V usage is TRBV7-3 and J usage is TRBJ2-5; D is possibly TRBD2 (6 bases). Trimming removed 5 bases at V and 5 bases at J, with 12 bases between. Germline V gene sequence: CDR1 SGHTA, CDR2 FQGTGA. This CDR3 contains 13 residues. In nucleotides, the CDR3 is TGTGCCAGCAGCCGCGAGGAGGGGGAGACCCAGTACTTC. Its protein is CASSREEGETQYF.

This chain links TRBV11-2 with TRBJ2-1; a possible D gene is TRBD2 (6 bases). The CDR3 loop spans 15 amino acids. The V gene lost 5 bases and the J gene lost 10 bases, with 21 bases spanning the gap. Germline assignment: CDR1 SGHAT and CDR2 FQNNGV. The CDR3: CASSLTRDWSIEQFF. In DNA form, the CDR3 reads TGTGCCAGCAGCCTTACCCGGGACTGGAGTATCGAGCAGTTCTTC.

This chain connects TRBV19 to TRBJ1-1; D is ambiguous. The CDR3 sequence is 13 residues long. The ends were cut back, 4 bases at V and 2 bases at J, with 8 bases in the middle. Germline lookup yields CDR1 LNHDA and CDR2 SQIVND (reference sequence). The CDR3 is CASSTPRNTEAFF. CDR3 DNA: TGTGCCAGTAGTACCCCAAGAAACACTGAAGCTTTCTTT.

The rearrangement uses TRBV24-1 and TRBJ2-1; 8 bases are shared with TRBD2. Losses at the gene ends were 3 bases for V and 9 bases for J; bases not matched to a gene: 15. Germline loops: CDR1 KGHDR, CDR2 SFDVKD. The CDR3 consists of 17 residues. The DNA for the CDR3 is TGTGCCACCAGTGATGCGGACAGCGGGACTAGGGTTGCTGAGCAGTTCTTC. Amino acid sequence: CATSDADSGTRVAEQFF.

The CDR3 nucleotides read TGTGCCAGCAGCTTGGGCGCTAGCGGATTCTACGAGCAGTACTTC. It encodes CASSLGASGFYEQYF. The genes are TRBV5-6 and TRBJ2-7; 7 bases are a match to TRBD2. Germline trimming cut 0 bases from V and 3 bases from J; bases unmatched to any gene: 6. Germline V CDR1 and CDR2: SGHDT, YYEEEE. The CDR3 is 15 residues long.

The chain carries TRBV19 and TRBJ2-5; 7 nucleotides agree with TRBD2. V dropped 5 bases and J dropped 5; count of bases not matched to a gene: 14. The CDR3 contains 16 residues. Germline CDR1 reads LNHDA; CDR2 reads SQIVND (reference sequence). CDR3 bases: TGTGCCAGTAGTGCCCGGGTGGCGGGGGTCGGGGAGACCCAGTACTTC. Protein: CASSARVAGVGETQYF. Full variable domain (missing parts from reference TRBV19 and TRBJ2-5): DGGITQSPKYLFRKEGQNVTLSCEQNLNHDAMYWYRQDPGQGLRLIYYSQIVNDFQKGDIAEGYSVSREKKESFPLTVTSAQKNPTAFYLCASSARVAGVGETQYFGPGTRLLVL.

The rearrangement joins TRBV7-9 to TRBJ1-1, with D uncertain. V gave up 1 base and J gave up 6 bases, with 9 bases separating them. The CDR3 is 13 amino acids. CDR1 is SEHNR and CDR2 is FQNEAQ in the germline V gene (reference sequence). CDR3 bases: TGTGCCAGCAGCTTAGGATTGAGGGCTGAAGCTTTCTTT. Translated, it gives CASSLGLRAEAFF.

Here the CDR3 reads CASSLAGHGGTEAFF. The CDR3 nucleotides are TGTGCCAGCAGCTTAGCTGGTCACGGGGGGACTGAAGCTTTCTTT. This chain uses TRBV7-2 with TRBJ1-1; tentative D call: TRBD1 (5 bases). Germline V CDR1 and CDR2: SGHTA, FQGNSA. CDR3 length: 15 amino acids. V lost 0 bases and J 5 bases, leaving 13 bases between the germline ends.

The chain has TRBV15 and TRBJ1-5; TRBD1 aligns across 10 bases. Trimming removed 1 base from V and 6 bases from J; junction bases left unmatched: 9. CDR3 size: 17 residues. Germline values: CDR1 LNHNV, CDR2 YYDKDF (reference sequence). The CDR3 DNA reads TGTGCCACCAGCAGAGCCTTGGGGGACAGGGGCGGTCAGCCCCAGCATTTT. Amino acid sequence: CATSRALGDRGGQPQHF.

For this clone: Other DNA sequences within the sample encode an identical CDR3. The CDR3 sequence is CASSIAGSGYTF. The CDR3 DNA reads as TGTGCCAGTAGTATCGCCGGGTCTGGCTACACCTTC. The chain joins TRBV19 to TRBJ1-2; D gene ambiguous. CDR3 size: 12 residues. The germline CDR1 and CDR2 sequences are LNHDA and SQIVND (reference sequence). V was pared by 3 bases and J by 7 bases, with 9 bases between. The full variable domain, rest sourced from reference TRBV19 and TRBJ1-2, is DGGITQSPKYLFRKEGQNVTLSCEQNLNHDAMYWYRQDPGQGLRLIYYSQIVNDFQKGDIAEGYSVSREKKESFPLTVTSAQKNPTAFYLCASSIAGSGYTFGSGTRLTVV.

CDR3 amino acids: CASRGTAAGYEQYF. CDR3 sequence (DNA): TGTGCCAGCAGAGGGACGGCGGCGGGTTACGAGCAGTACTTC. The chain carries TRBV28 and TRBJ2-7; D tentatively fits TRBD1 or TRBD2 (5 bases each). Trimming cost V 6 bases and J 4 bases, with 16 bases left between them. This CDR3 contains 14 residues. CDR1 and CDR2 (germline): MDHEN, SYDVKM. The full variable domain, in which reference TRBV28 and TRBJ2-7 provide the parts outside the CDR3, is DVKVTQSSRYLVKRTGEKVFLECVQDMDHENMFWYRQDPGLGLRLIYFSYDVKMKEKGDIPEGYSVSREKKERFSLILESASTNQTSMYLCASRGTAAGYEQYFGPGTRLTVT.

This chain uses TRBV13 with TRBJ2-7; D unresolved. Germline-derived CDR1 and CDR2 are PRHDT and FYEKMQ (reference sequence). The CDR3 length is 14 residues. Trimming took 1 base from V and 3 from J, leaving 10 bases between them. CDR3 in amino acids: CASSLESSNYEQYF. Here the CDR3 DNA reads TGTGCCAGCAGCTTAGAGAGTTCCAACTACGAGCAGTACTTC.

V usage is TRBV20-1 and J usage is TRBJ1-1; D gene uncertain. Germline CDR1 DFQATT, CDR2 SNEGSKA (reference sequence). The V gene lost 3 bases and the J gene lost 4 bases, with 21 bases spanning the gap. This CDR3 region has 16 residues. The CDR3 sequence is CSASFRSVTDVTEAFF. CDR3 sequence (DNA): TGCAGTGCTAGTTTTCGTAGCGTGACGGACGTCACTGAAGCTTTCTTT.

This chain's CDR3 is CASSSLNRGAGGYTF. For the CDR3, the DNA is TGCGCCAGCAGCTCTTTAAACAGGGGTGCAGGAGGCTACACCTTC. The chain links TRBV5-1 to TRBJ1-2, with TRBD1 matching over 7 bases. V gave up 3 bases and J gave up 8 bases; unmatched junction bases: 13. This CDR3 spans 15 amino acids. Germline CDR1 reads SGHRS; CDR2 reads YFSETQ.

The rearrangement uses TRBV2 and TRBJ2-7; the match to TRBD2 covers 7 bases. V was pared by 3 bases and J by 3 bases, with 11 bases of the junction left unmatched. The CDR3 loop spans 16 amino acids. Germline CDR1 is SNHLY and CDR2 is FYNNEI. The CDR3 region is CASSDSTSTTLYEQYF. Written as DNA, the CDR3 is TGTGCCAGCAGTGATTCGACTAGCACAACACTCTACGAGCAGTACTTC. The full variable domain, completed using reference TRBV2 and TRBJ2-7, is EPEVTQTPSHQVTQMGQEVILRCVPISNHLYFYWYRQILGQKVEFLVSFYNNEISEKSEIFDDQFSVERPDGSNFTLKIRSTKLEDSAMYFCASSDSTSTTLYEQYFGPGTRLTVT.

The genes are TRBV11-3 and TRBJ2-1; TRBD1 matches at 8 bases. Unmatched junction bases numbered 7, after V lost 5 bases and J lost 10 bases. Germline-derived CDR1 and CDR2 are SGHNT and YENEEA. The CDR3 is 13 residues long. CDR3 DNA sequence: TGTGCCAGCAGCCAAGACAGGGGCCGCGAGCAGTTCTTC. It yields the protein CASSQDRGREQFF.

This clone was detected a few times. In DNA form, the CDR3 reads TGTGCCTGGAGTGGCCCGGCGGGCAATGAAAAACTGTTTTTT. This gives the protein CAWSGPAGNEKLFF. The chain uses TRBV30 and TRBJ1-4; D remains unclear. Looked up from germline, CDR1 is GTSNPN and CDR2 is SVGIG (reference sequence). V lost 1 base and J lost 5, with 11 bases in between. CDR3 length: 14 amino acids. The full variable domain, rest sourced from reference TRBV30 and TRBJ1-4, is SQTIHQWPATLVQPVGSPLSLECTVEGTSNPNLYWYRQAAGRGLQLLFYSVGIGQISSEVPQNLSASRPQDRQFILSSKKLLLSDSGFYLCAWSGPAGNEKLFFGSGTQLSVL.